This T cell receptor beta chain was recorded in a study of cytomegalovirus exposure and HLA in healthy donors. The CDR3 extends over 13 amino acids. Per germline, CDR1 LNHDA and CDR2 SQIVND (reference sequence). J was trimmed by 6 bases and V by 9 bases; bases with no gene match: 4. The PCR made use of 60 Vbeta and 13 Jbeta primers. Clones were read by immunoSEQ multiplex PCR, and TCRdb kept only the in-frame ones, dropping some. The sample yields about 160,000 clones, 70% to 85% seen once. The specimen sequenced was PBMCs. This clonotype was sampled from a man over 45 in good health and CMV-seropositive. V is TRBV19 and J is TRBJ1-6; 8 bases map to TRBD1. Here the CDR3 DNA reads TGTGCCAGCCAGACAGGGGCTAATTCACCCCTCCACTTT. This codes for CASQTGANSPLHF.